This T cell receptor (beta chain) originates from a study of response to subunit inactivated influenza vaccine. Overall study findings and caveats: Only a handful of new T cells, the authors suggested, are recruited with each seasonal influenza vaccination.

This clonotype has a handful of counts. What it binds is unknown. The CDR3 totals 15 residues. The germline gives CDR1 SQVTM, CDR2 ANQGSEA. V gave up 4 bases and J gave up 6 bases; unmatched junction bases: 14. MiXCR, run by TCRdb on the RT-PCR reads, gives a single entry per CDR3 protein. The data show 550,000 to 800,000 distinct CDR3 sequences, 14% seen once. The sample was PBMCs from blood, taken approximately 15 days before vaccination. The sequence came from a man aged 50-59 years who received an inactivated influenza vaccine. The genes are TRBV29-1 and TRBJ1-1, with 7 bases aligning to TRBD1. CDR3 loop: CSVGGHRGLGAEAFF. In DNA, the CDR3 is TGCAGCGTTGGGGGACACAGGGGACTCGGTGCTGAAGCTTTCTTT. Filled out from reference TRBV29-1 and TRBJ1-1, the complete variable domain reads SAVISQKPSRDICQRGTSLTIQCQVDSQVTMMFWYRQQPGQSLTLIATANQGSEATYESGFVIDKFPISRPNLTFSTLTVSNMSPEDSSIYLCSVGGHRGLGAEAFFGQGTRLTVV.